What follows are 24 T cell receptor beta chains derived from one specimen sequenced in a study of blood T cells in healthy people across ages. Combining a sample-barcoded 5' primer with a J-beta primer mix, a second PCR ran for roughly 7 to 12 cycles. MiXCR was run by TCRdb on the 5' RACE reads, yielding one entry per CDR3 protein. Among some 370,000 distinct CDR3 sequences listed, 45% to 65% were seen once. The sequenced sample consisted of blood. Source of these receptors: a man aged 60 to 75 in good health.

This clonotype has more than one count but fewer than ten. V gene TRBV2 combines with J gene TRBJ2-7; 7 bases map to TRBD1. The CDR3 has 14 residues. CDR1 SNHLY and CDR2 FYNNEI come from the germline V gene. J gave up 4 bases and V 5 bases, and 8 bases lay outside the gene matches. The CDR3 coding sequence is TGTGCCAGCAGTACCGGACAGGTTTTTTACGAGCAGTACTTC. Amino acid sequence: CASSTGQVFYEQYF.

The sample holds a few counts of this clonotype. The V gene is TRBV20-1, the J gene TRBJ2-4, with D perhaps matching TRBD2 (6 bases). CDR3 size: 15 residues. Trimming removed 0 bases at V and 0 bases at J, with 9 bases between. Germline CDR1 reads DFQATT; CDR2 reads SNEGSKA (reference sequence). DNA of the CDR3: TGCAGTGCTAGAGATGCCGGGGGAGCCAAAAACATTCAGTACTTC. This translates into CSARDAGGAKNIQYF.

This chain links TRBV7-9 with TRBJ1-2; no reliable D call. The V and J ends lost 3 bases and 2 bases respectively, with 16 bases between them. Germline CDR1 and CDR2: SEHNR and FQNEAQ (reference sequence). The CDR3 runs to 16 residues. The CDR3: CASSLIRVEVNYGYTF. Here the CDR3 DNA reads TGTGCCAGCAGCTTGATTCGGGTCGAAGTCAACTATGGCTACACCTTC.

This chain uses TRBV20-1 with TRBJ1-5; D remains ambiguous. Deletions cut 6 bases from V and 4 bases from J, with 10 bases between. Germline CDR1 reads DFQATT; CDR2 reads SNEGSKA (reference sequence). This CDR3 spans 12 amino acids. CDR3 in DNA: TGCAGTGCCGCCTCGGGGAATCAGCCCCAGCATTTT. Translating gives CSAASGNQPQHF.

There are many counts of this clonotype. This rearrangement joins TRBV9 to TRBJ1-5; a weak D match, TRBD1 (5 bases). V lost 4 bases to trimming and J lost 6 bases, with 17 bases between them. CDR1 is SGDLS, CDR2 YYNGEE, per germline. CDR3 length equals 15 residues. CDR3 coding DNA: TGTGCCAGCAGCTACATGGGCCAAAGGGGTCAGCCCCAGCATTTT. Translation: CASSYMGQRGQPQHF.

This clonotype was detected only a few times. The chain combines TRBV7-2 with TRBJ2-3; 7 nucleotides match TRBD2. Germline CDR1 is SGHTA and CDR2 is FQGNSA. Losses at the gene ends were 2 bases for V and 1 base for J; bases not matched to a gene: 3. The CDR3 is made up of 15 amino acids. CDR3 DNA: TGTGCCAGCAGCTTACCGGGAGGTGGCACAGATACGCAGTATTTT. This codes for CASSLPGGGTDTQYF. The full variable domain, with the rest looked up from reference TRBV7-2 and TRBJ2-3, is GAGVSQSPSNKVTEKGKDVELRCDPISGHTALYWYRQSLGQGLEFLIYFQGNSAPDKSGLPSDRFSAERTGGSVSTLTIQRTQQEDSAVYLCASSLPGGGTDTQYFGPGTRLTVL.

The CDR3 loop reads CASRGLTQETQYF. CDR3 nucleotides: TGTGCCAGCAGAGGACTAACTCAAGAGACCCAGTACTTC. V gene TRBV6-2 or TRBV6-3 combines with J gene TRBJ2-5, with D perhaps TRBD2 (6 bases). CDR3 length: 13 amino acids. Germline-derived CDR1 and CDR2 are MNHEY and SVGEGT. V lost 6 bases, J lost 2 bases, and 10 bases lay in between.

The rearrangement uses TRBV11-2 and TRBJ2-7; TRBD2 matches at 13 bases. Germline V gene sequence: CDR1 SGHAT, CDR2 FQNNGV. This CDR3 contains 15 residues. J lost 6 bases, V lost 4 bases, and 6 bases had no gene match. CDR3 residues: CASSSGTSGTSEQYF. The CDR3 DNA reads as TGTGCCAGCAGCTCGGGGACTAGCGGGACGTCCGAGCAGTACTTC.

The gene calls are TRBV29-1 and TRBJ2-5; D possibly corresponds to TRBD1 (6 bases). With 0 bases removed from V and 3 bases from J, the gap between germline ends came to 8 bases. Looked up from germline, CDR1 is SQVTM and CDR2 is ANQGSEA. This CDR3 is built from 13 residues. The CDR3: CSVEDGDKETQYF. For the CDR3, the DNA is TGCAGCGTTGAAGATGGGGACAAAGAGACCCAGTACTTC. Full variable domain (rest looked up from reference TRBV29-1 and TRBJ2-5): SAVISQKPSRDICQRGTSLTIQCQVDSQVTMMFWYRQQPGQSLTLIATANQGSEATYESGFVIDKFPISRPNLTFSTLTVSNMSPEDSSIYLCSVEDGDKETQYFGPGTRLLVL.

The chain carries TRBV28 and TRBJ2-5; 9 bases are a match to TRBD1. Germline CDR1 and CDR2: MDHEN and SYDVKM. The CDR3 runs to 15 residues. The ends lost 7 bases at V and 2 bases at J; junction bases unmatched: 8. The CDR3 DNA is TGTGCCAGCACCACCAGACAGGGGGGTCAAGAGACCCAGTACTTC. This translates into CASTTRQGGQETQYF.

The chain couples TRBV7-2 to TRBJ2-5, with D possibly TRBD2 on 6 matching bases. Gene TRBJ2-4 matches the end of the DNA better, so the J call may be wrong. This CDR3 is built from 15 residues. The V gene's germline CDR1 is SGHTA and CDR2 FQGNSA. CDR3 loop: CASSFAGSGKNIQYF. The CDR3 DNA is TGTGCCAGCAGCTTCGCCGGGAGCGGCAAAAACATTCAGTACTTC.

Worth noting for this clonotype: A much larger clone lies one base from this, so it may be a read error. This sequence joins TRBV4-3 and TRBJ2-1; 10 nucleotides line up with TRBD2. The CDR3 extends over 16 amino acids. Germline V gene data show CDR1 as LGHNA and CDR2 as YSLEER. CDR3 DNA sequence: TGCGCCAGCGGCCAAGGATTAGCGGGAGGCCGCAATGAGCAGTTCTTC. The encoded protein is CASGQGLAGGRNEQFF.

This chain connects TRBV20-1 to TRBJ2-7; 7 nucleotides agree with TRBD2. The CDR3 is 13 residues long. Germline assignment: CDR1 DFQATT and CDR2 SNEGSKA (reference sequence). V was pared by 3 bases and J by 0 bases, with 2 bases of the junction left unmatched. The chain's CDR3 is CSASWGGSYEQYF. As DNA, the CDR3 is TGCAGTGCTAGTTGGGGGGGCTCCTACGAGCAGTACTTC.

This clonotype has just a few counts. The chain is built from TRBV6-6 and TRBJ1-5, with 8 bases that match TRBD1. The CDR3 sequence is 16 residues long. The germline V gene encodes CDR1 MNHNY and CDR2 SVGAGI (reference sequence). V was pared by 1 base and J by 2 bases, with 4 bases of the junction left unmatched. The DNA for the CDR3 is TGTGCCAGCAGTTACTTGTCAGGGGGCGGCAATCAGCCCCAGCATTTT. Translating it yields CASSYLSGGGNQPQHF.

This clonotype was recorded a few times. The chain combines TRBV7-9 with TRBJ2-1, with D unclear. This CDR3 spans 13 amino acids. From germline, CDR1 is SEHNR and CDR2 FQNEAQ (reference sequence). Trimming cost V 1 base and J 6 bases, with 7 bases left between them. The CDR3 loop is CASSLGTFNEQFF. The DNA of the CDR3 is TGTGCCAGCAGCTTAGGGACGTTCAATGAGCAGTTCTTC.

The genes are TRBV7-2 and TRBJ2-3; TRBD1 matches at 9 bases. CDR1 is SGHTA and CDR2 is FQGNSA in the germline V gene. The CDR3 length is 16 residues. The trim removed 5 bases at V and 5 bases at J, leaving 11 bases unmatched. The CDR3 reads CASSPVPGQGLDTQYF. The CDR3 region has the DNA TGTGCCAGCAGCCCCGTCCCGGGACAGGGTTTAGATACGCAGTATTTT.

Comments on this clonotype: The junction shows a germline mismatch at one end, possibly a read error. The chain recombines TRBV7-8 with TRBJ2-4; D is possibly TRBD1 or TRBD2 (6 bases each). The CDR3 has 14 residues. CDR1 and CDR2 (germline): SGHVS, FQNEAQ. The CDR3 protein is CASSLGGPENIQHF. In nucleotides, the CDR3 is TGTGCCAGCAGCCTTGGGGGGCCCGAAAACATTCAGCACTTC.

The table lists this clonotype with many counts. This sequence joins TRBV3-1 and TRBJ2-7, with unresolved D. The CDR3 totals 12 residues. V gave up 4 bases and J gave up 2 bases, with 6 bases separating them. The germline V gene encodes CDR1 LGHDT and CDR2 YNNKEL (reference sequence). CDR3 nucleotide sequence: TGTGCCAGCAGCCCTGGCCCCTACGAGCAGTACTTC. This translates into CASSPGPYEQYF.

This sequence joins TRBV2 and TRBJ2-5; TRBD1 is a possible D gene (6 bases). V lost 7 bases, J lost 0 bases, and 15 bases lay in between. CDR3 length equals 15 residues. Germline lookup yields CDR1 SNHLY and CDR2 FYNNEI. In DNA form, the CDR3 reads TGTGCCAGCAAGCTAACCGGGACAAACCAAGAGACCCAGTACTTC. Translating gives CASKLTGTNQETQYF.

The chain links TRBV7-9 to TRBJ2-7; TRBD1 agrees at 8 bases. Looked up from germline, CDR1 is SEHNR and CDR2 is FQNEAQ (reference sequence). There are 16 residues in the CDR3. The V segment lost 5 bases and the J segment 3 bases; nucleotides outside the gene matches: 12. CDR3 bases: TGTGCCAGCAGCATCGACCAGGGACAGGCGGGCTACGAGCAGTACTTC. This sequence encodes CASSIDQGQAGYEQYF.

V usage is TRBV20-1 and J usage is TRBJ2-2; 7 bases line up with TRBD1. Germline assignment: CDR1 DFQATT and CDR2 SNEGSKA (reference sequence). Trimming cost V 4 bases and J 4 bases; bases outside gene matches: 6. This CDR3 region has 14 residues. This CDR3 reads CSATQQGFTGELFF. The CDR3 nucleotides are TGCAGTGCTACACAACAGGGGTTCACCGGGGAGCTGTTTTTT.

The rearrangement uses TRBV27 and TRBJ2-5; 8 positions agree with TRBD1. Matching the DNA end better, TRBJ2-7 makes the J call doubtful. Germline V gene lookup returns CDR1 MNHEY and CDR2 SMNVEV (reference sequence). This CDR3 comprises 13 residues. The CDR3 sequence: CASKRTGTYEQYF. As DNA, the CDR3 is TGTGCCAGCAAACGGACAGGGACCTACGAGCAGTACTTC.

This clonotype was detected many times. This chain joins TRBV4-3 and TRBJ2-1; unclear D gene. Trimming cost V 0 bases and J 1 base, with 13 bases left between them. The CDR3 runs to 17 residues. Germline loops: CDR1 LGHNA, CDR2 YSLEER. CDR3 nucleotides: TGCGCCAGCAGCCAAGATACCGCAGTAGTGTCCTACAATGAGCAGTTCTTC. Translation: CASSQDTAVVSYNEQFF.

This clonotype has more than one count but fewer than ten. The chain combines TRBV7-9 with TRBJ2-3, with D maybe TRBD1 (6 bases). With 5 bases removed from V and 4 bases from J, the gap between germline ends came to 16 bases. CDR3 size: 15 residues. Germline CDR1 and CDR2: SEHNR and FQNEAQ (reference sequence). The DNA of the CDR3 is TGTGCCAGCAGCCCAGGGGTAGTTACCCCAGATACGCAGTATTTT. Residues: CASSPGVVTPDTQYF.